These 5 T cell receptor beta chains share one sample of origin, sequenced in a study of CD8+ T cells in alopecia areata. Researchers took lesional scalp punch biopsies and peripheral blood from people who were alopecia areata patients. TCR sequencing used cDNA made by reverse transcription of extracted RNA. Using immunoSEQ multiplex PCR, the repertoire was profiled, and TCRdb retains in-frame clones only, with some absent. Here the sample spans around 5,000 clones, just over 60% being singletons. The source material was skin, sampled at week 0. The receptor set was obtained from a human donor with alopecia areata.

This chain links TRBV7-8 with TRBJ1-2; D not certain. With 4 bases removed from V and 2 bases from J, the gap between germline ends came to 20 bases. The CDR3 is made up of 17 amino acids. Looked up from germline, CDR1 is SGHVS and CDR2 is FQNEAQ. This CDR3 reads CASSSSELARGNYGYTF. The CDR3 bases are TGTGCCAGCAGCTCCTCAGAGCTCGCCCGGGGAAACTATGGCTACACCTTC.

This CDR3 reads CASSPWGDGNQPQHF. The CDR3 coding sequence is TGTGCCAGCAGCCCCTGGGGAGACGGCAATCAGCCCCAGCATTTT. The chain joins TRBV6-1 to TRBJ1-5; no definite D call. The CDR3 consists of 15 residues. In germline, CDR1 is MNHNS, CDR2 SASEGT. V was shortened by 6 bases and J by 2 bases, with 14 bases between the two germline ends.

This clone was detected a few times. The chain recombines TRBV7-9 with TRBJ2-7; 13 bases map to TRBD2. CDR1 is SEHNR and CDR2 is FQNEAQ in the germline V gene (reference sequence). The CDR3 is made up of 16 amino acids. V trimming: 4 bases; J trimming: 2 bases; junction bases outside the gene matches: 5. CDR3 amino acids: CASSSVGLAGAYEQYF. In DNA, the CDR3 is TGTGCCAGCAGCTCCGTAGGACTAGCGGGGGCCTACGAGCAGTACTTC.

The chain uses TRBV14 and TRBJ1-4, with a tentative D call TRBD1 (5 bases). The CDR3 sequence is 15 residues long. Germline CDR1 and CDR2: SGHDN and FVKESK. Trimming took off 1 base at V and 7 bases at J, with 13 bases between the two ends. In DNA form, the CDR3 reads TGTGCCAGCAGCCAAGTTCGGGGCCCGGCTGAAAAACTGTTTTTT. Protein sequence: CASSQVRGPAEKLFF. The full variable domain, completed using reference TRBV14 and TRBJ1-4, is EAGVTQFPSHSVIEKGQTVTLRCDPISGHDNLYWYRRVMGKEIKFLLHFVKESKQDESGMPNNRFLAERTGGTYSTLKVQPAELEDSGVYFCASSQVRGPAEKLFFGSGTQLSVL.

The chain combines TRBV10-1 with TRBJ2-1, with 8 bases fitting TRBD2. CDR3 length: 14 residues. CDR1 is WNHNN and CDR2 is SYGVQD in the germline V gene (reference sequence). V lost 2 bases to trimming and J lost 3 bases; unmatched junction nucleotides: 0. The CDR3 here is CASSERGGYNEQFF. The CDR3 DNA sequence: TGCGCCAGCAGTGAGCGGGGGGGCTACAATGAGCAGTTCTTC.